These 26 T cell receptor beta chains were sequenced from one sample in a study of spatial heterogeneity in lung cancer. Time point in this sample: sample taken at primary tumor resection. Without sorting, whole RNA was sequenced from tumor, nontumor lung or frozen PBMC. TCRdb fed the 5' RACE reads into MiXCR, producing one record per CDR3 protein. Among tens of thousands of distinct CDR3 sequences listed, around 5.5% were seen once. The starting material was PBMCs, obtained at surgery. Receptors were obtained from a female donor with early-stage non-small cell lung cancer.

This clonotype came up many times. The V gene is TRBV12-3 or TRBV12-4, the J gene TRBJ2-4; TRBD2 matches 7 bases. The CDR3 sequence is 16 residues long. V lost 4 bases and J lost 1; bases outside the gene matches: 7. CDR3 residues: CASSYSWEGAKNIQYF. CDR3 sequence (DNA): TGTGCCAGCAGTTACTCGTGGGAGGGCGCCAAAAACATTCAGTACTTC.

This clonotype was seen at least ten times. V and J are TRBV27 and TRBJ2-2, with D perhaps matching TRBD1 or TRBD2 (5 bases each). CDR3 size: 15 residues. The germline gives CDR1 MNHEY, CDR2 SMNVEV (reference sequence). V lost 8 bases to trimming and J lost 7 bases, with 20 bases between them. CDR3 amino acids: CASRPGAGRGGELFF. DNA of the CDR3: TGTGCCAGCCGTCCTGGGGCAGGACGGGGCGGGGAGCTGTTTTTT.

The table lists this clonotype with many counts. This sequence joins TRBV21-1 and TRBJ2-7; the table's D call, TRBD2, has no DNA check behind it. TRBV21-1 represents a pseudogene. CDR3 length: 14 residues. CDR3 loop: CASSRLTSGYEQYF. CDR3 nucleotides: TGTGCCAGCAGCAGGTTGACTAGCGGGTACGAGCAGTACTTC.

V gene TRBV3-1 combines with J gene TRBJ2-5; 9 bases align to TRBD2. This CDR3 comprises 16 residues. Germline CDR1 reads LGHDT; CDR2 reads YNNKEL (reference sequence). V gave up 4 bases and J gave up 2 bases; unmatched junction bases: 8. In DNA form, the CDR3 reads TGTGCCAGCAGCCCCCAATTTAGCGGGGGACAAGAGACCCAGTACTTC. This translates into CASSPQFSGGQETQYF.

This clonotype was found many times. Written as DNA, the CDR3 is TGTGCCAGCAGCGCCCTCCGAAACACCATATATTTT. It specifies CASSALRNTIYF. J is TRBJ1-3 and V is TRBV7-9; no clear D gene. This CDR3 is built from 12 residues. V was cut by 5 bases and J by 5 bases, with 7 bases left in between. Germline assignment: CDR1 SEHNR and CDR2 FQNEAQ (reference sequence).

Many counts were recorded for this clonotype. The CDR3 bases are TGTGCCAGCAGCTTGGCCGCAGGGCGCGAGCAGTACTTC. Its protein is CASSLAAGREQYF. This chain joins TRBV7-9 and TRBJ2-7; TRBD1 might be the D (5 bases). The CDR3 sequence is 13 residues long. V lost 3 bases and J 6 bases, leaving 12 bases between the germline ends. Germline CDR1 SEHNR, CDR2 FQNEAQ (reference sequence).

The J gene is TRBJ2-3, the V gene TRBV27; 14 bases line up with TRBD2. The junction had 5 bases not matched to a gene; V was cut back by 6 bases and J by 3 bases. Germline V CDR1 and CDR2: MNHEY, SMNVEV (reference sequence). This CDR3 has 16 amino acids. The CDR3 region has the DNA TGTGCCAGCAGGAGACTAGCGGGGGGGCCGACAGATACGCAGTATTTT. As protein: CASRRLAGGPTDTQYF.

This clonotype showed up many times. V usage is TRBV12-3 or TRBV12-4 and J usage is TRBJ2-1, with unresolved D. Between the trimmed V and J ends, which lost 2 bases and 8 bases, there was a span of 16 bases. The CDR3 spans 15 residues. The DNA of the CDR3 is TGTGCCAGCAGTTTATATCCGACGAGGTCCGATGAGCAGTTCTTC. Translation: CASSLYPTRSDEQFF.

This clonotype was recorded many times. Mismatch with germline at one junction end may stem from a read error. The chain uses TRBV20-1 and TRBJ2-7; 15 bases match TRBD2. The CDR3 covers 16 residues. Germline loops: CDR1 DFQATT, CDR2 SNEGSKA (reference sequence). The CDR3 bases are TGCAGTGCCAGAGATCGGACTAGCGGGAGGGCACGGGAGCAGTACTTC. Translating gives CSARDRTSGRAREQYF.

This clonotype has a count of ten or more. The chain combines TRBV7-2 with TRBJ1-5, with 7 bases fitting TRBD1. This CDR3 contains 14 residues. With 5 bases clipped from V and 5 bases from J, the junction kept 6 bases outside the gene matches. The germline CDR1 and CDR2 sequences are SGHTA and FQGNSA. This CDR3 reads CASSLQGTDQPQHF. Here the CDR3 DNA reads TGTGCCAGCAGCCTACAGGGGACGGATCAGCCCCAGCATTTT. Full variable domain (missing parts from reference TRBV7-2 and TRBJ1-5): GAGVSQSPSNKVTEKGKDVELRCDPISGHTALYWYRQSLGQGLEFLIYFQGNSAPDKSGLPSDRFSAERTGGSVSTLTIQRTQQEDSAVYLCASSLQGTDQPQHFGDGTRLSIL.

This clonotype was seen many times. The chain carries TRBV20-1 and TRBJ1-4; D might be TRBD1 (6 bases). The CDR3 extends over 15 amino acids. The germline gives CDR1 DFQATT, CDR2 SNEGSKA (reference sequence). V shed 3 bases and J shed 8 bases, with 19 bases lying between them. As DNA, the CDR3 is TGCAGTGCTAGGGGGGCAACCGGGACCCGGGAAAAACTGTTTTTT. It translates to CSARGATGTREKLFF.

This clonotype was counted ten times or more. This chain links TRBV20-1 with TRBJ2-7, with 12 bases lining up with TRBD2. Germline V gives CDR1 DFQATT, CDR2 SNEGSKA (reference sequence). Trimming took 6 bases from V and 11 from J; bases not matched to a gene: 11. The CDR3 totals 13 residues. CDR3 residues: CSARPTSGGPKYF. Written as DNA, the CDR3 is TGCAGTGCCCGGCCGACTAGCGGGGGCCCTAAGTACTTC.

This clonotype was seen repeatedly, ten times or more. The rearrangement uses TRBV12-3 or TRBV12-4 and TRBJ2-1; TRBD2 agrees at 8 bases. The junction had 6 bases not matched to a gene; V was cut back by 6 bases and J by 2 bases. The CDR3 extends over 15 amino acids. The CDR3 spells CASRETGGPYNEQFF. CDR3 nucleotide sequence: TGTGCCAGCAGAGAGACGGGGGGGCCCTACAATGAGCAGTTCTTC.

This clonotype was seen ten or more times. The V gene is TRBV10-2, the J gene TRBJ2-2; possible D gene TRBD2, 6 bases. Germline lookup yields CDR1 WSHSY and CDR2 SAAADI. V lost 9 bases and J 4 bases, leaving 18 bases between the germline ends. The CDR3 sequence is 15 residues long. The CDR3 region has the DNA TGCGCCAGACCCCTACCCCAGGAGGGCACCGGGGAGCTGTTTTTT. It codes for CARPLPQEGTGELFF.

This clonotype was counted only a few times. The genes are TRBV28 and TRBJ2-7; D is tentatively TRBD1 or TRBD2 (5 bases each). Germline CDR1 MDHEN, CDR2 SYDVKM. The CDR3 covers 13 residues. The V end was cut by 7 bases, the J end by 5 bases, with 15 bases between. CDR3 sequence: CASTNFWDHEQYF. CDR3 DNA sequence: TGTGCCAGCACAAATTTTTGGGACCACGAGCAGTACTTC.

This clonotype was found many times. CDR3 sequence reads: CSVAGGLAGADTQYF. The CDR3 nucleotides read TGCAGCGTGGCAGGGGGACTAGCGGGAGCAGATACGCAGTATTTT. The J gene is TRBJ2-3, the V gene TRBV29-1, with 14 bases identical to TRBD2. This CDR3 comprises 15 residues. V lost 6 bases to trimming and J lost 4 bases; unmatched junction nucleotides: 6. Germline CDR1 SQVTM, CDR2 ANQGSEA.

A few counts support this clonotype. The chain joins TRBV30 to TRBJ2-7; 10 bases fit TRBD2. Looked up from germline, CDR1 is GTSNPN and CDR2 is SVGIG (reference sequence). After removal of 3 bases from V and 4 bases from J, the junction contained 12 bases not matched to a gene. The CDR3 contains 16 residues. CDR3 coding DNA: TGTGCCTGGAGCGTACTTGGACTAGCGGCCGATTACGAGCAGTACTTC. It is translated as CAWSVLGLAADYEQYF.

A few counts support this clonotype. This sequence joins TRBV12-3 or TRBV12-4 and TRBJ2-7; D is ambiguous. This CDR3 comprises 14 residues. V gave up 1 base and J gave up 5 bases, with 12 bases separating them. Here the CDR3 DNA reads TGTGCCAGCAGTTTAGACGGAGCAACCCACGAGCAGTACTTC. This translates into CASSLDGATHEQYF.

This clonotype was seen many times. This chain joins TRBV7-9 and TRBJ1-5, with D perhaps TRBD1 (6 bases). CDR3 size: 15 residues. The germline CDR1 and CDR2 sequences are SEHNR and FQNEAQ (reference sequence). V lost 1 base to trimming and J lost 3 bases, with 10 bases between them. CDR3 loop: CASSLGQDDNQPQHF. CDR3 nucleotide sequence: TGTGCCAGCAGCTTAGGACAGGACGACAATCAGCCCCAGCATTTT.

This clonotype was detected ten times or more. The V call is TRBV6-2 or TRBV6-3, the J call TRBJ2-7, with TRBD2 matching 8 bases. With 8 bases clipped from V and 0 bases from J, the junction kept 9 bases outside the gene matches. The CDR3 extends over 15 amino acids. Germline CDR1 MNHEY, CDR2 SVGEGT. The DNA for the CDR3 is TGTGCCAGCCTTGCCGGGACTAGGCCCTCCTACGAGCAGTACTTC. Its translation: CASLAGTRPSYEQYF.

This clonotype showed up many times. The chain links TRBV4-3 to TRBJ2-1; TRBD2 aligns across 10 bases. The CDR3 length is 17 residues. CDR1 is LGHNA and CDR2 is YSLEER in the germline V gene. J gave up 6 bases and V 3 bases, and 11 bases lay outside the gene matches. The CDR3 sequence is CASSHFPGTSEPNEQFF. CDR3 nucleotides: TGCGCCAGCAGCCACTTCCCCGGGACTAGCGAGCCCAATGAGCAGTTCTTC.

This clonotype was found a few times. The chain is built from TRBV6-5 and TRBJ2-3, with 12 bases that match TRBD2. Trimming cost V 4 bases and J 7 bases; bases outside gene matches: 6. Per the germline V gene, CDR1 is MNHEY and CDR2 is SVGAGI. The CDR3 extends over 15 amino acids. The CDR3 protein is CASSWGTSGGHTQYF. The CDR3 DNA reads TGTGCCAGCAGTTGGGGTACTAGCGGGGGGCATACGCAGTATTTT.

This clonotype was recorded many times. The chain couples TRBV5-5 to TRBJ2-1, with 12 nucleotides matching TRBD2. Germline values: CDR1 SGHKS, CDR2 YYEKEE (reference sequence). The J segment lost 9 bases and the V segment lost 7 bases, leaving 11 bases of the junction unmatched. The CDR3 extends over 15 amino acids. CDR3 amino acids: CASYRGGTSGFEQFF. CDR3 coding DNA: TGTGCCAGCTACAGAGGGGGGACTAGCGGGTTTGAGCAGTTCTTC.

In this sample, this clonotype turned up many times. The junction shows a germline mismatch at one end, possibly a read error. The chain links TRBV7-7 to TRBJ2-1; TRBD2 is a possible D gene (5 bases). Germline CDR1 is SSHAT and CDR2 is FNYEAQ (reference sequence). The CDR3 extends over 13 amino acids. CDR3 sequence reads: CASSSQLRGEQFF. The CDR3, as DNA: TGTGCTAGCAGCTCCCAACTACGGGGTGAGCAGTTCTTC.

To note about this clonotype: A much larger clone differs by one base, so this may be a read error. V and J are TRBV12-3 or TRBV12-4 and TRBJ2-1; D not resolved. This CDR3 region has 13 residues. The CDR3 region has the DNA TGTCCCAGCCAAAGGTACTCCTACAATGAGCAGTTCTTC. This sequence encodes CPSQRYSYNEQFF.

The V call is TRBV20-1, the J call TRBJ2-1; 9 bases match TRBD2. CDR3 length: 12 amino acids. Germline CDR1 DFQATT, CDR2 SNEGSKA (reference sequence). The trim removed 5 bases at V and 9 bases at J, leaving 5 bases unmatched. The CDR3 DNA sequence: TGCAGTGCTGAGCGGGAGGTAGGTGAGCAGTTCTTC. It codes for CSAEREVGEQFF.